This TCR beta chain was profiled in a study of regulatory T cells in long-lasting Graves disease. As for the study in general: Over-5-year antithyroid drug use with positive TSH receptor antibodies defined persistent Graves' disease in the study.

General study findings and limits: Persistent Graves' patients showed a TCR diversity that was lower than that of newly diagnosed ones. Thyroid tissue went unstudied; only peripheral blood was examined.

Through Arm-PCR of CDR3 regions and iRepertoire HTBI primers, TCR beta libraries were built. Via MiXCR, TCRdb re-called the multiplex PCR reads, giving one row per CDR3 protein. The profile shows roughly 450,000 distinct CDR3 sequences, less than 25% of them singletons. About this clonotype itself: Antigen unknown. This clone may be a read error of a much larger clone one base away.

Specified time point: persistent/refractory GD, antithyroid drugs over 5 years with positive TRAb. Construction of the TCR library relied on RNA isolated from PBMCs. Patients of an endocrinology department in Xi'an, China, were included. The sequences come from peripheral blood mononuclear cells (PBMCs), collected when the disease was refractory, from a patient treated with antithyroid drugs. The sequence was obtained from a female donor with Graves disease.

CDR3 amino acids: CASLWGSIGTQGGEQYF. The DNA for the CDR3 is TGTGCCAGCCTCTGGGGAAGTATAGGGACCCAAGGGGGCGAGCAGTACTTC. The V and J genes are TRBV28 and TRBJ2-7, with a weak D call TRBD1 (6 bases). The CDR3 has 17 residues. V was trimmed by 8 bases and J by 6 bases, leaving 29 bases between them. Per germline, CDR1 MDHEN and CDR2 SYDVKM.